This entry lists 5 T cell receptor beta chains sequenced from one sample in a study of vaccination and CD4 T cells after COVID-19. TCRdb reprocessed the PCR reads via MiXCR and lists one record per CDR3 protein. The repertoire has 25,000 or so distinct CDR3 sequences, around 49% of them found once; the top ten carry approximately 1.1%. The source was CD4+ T cells from blood, collected before SARS-CoV-2 vaccination. All receptors come from a human donor who had recovered from COVID-19.

The CDR3 sequence is CSVEDPGNTIYF. For the CDR3, the DNA is TGCAGCGTTGAAGACCCAGGAAACACCATATATTTT. This chain joins TRBV29-1 and TRBJ1-3; D gene unclear. The CDR3 extends over 12 amino acids. The germline V and J ends were trimmed by 0 bases and 4 bases, with 4 bases remaining between them. Germline V gene sequence: CDR1 SQVTM, CDR2 ANQGSEA.

The rearrangement uses TRBV28 and TRBJ2-1; D not certain. There are 16 residues in the CDR3. Trimming removed 3 bases at V and 4 bases at J, with 16 bases between. Germline CDR1 MDHEN, CDR2 SYDVKM. CDR3 amino acids: CASSFFATKAYNEQFF. CDR3 coding DNA: TGTGCCAGCAGTTTTTTCGCCACCAAGGCTTACAATGAGCAGTTCTTC.

V gene TRBV20-1 combines with J gene TRBJ2-1, with TRBD2 matching over 10 bases. This CDR3 is 15 amino acids long. Germline values: CDR1 DFQATT, CDR2 SNEGSKA (reference sequence). V was clipped by 6 bases and J by 4 bases; unmatched bases: 9. CDR3 nucleotide sequence: TGCAGTGCCAACACCATAGCGGGAGGTTACAATGAGCAGTTCTTC. This translates into CSANTIAGGYNEQFF.

The chain recombines TRBV25-1 with TRBJ1-2; D remains unclear. Germline CDR1 reads MGHDK; CDR2 reads SYGVNS. Trimming took 8 bases from V and 5 from J, leaving 12 bases between them. CDR3 length: 12 residues. The CDR3 is CASPEWGYGYTF. The CDR3, as DNA: TGTGCCAGCCCCGAATGGGGTTATGGCTACACCTTC.

The chain links TRBV7-9 to TRBJ1-4; 10 bases line up with TRBD1. The germline V gene has CDR1 SEHNR and CDR2 FQNEAQ (reference sequence). Losses at the gene ends were 4 bases for V and 6 bases for J; bases not matched to a gene: 5. The CDR3 loop spans 15 amino acids. In nucleotides, the CDR3 is TGTGCCAGCAGCTATTGGGGGACAGGGGATGAAAAACTGTTTTTT. As protein: CASSYWGTGDEKLFF. Using reference TRBV7-9 and TRBJ1-4 for the parts outside the CDR3, the full variable domain is DTGVSQNPRHKITKRGQNVTFRCDPISEHNRLYWYRQTLGQGPEFLTYFQNEAQLEKSRLLSDRFSAERPKGSFSTLEIQRTEQGDSAMYLCASSYWGTGDEKLFFGSGTQLSVL.